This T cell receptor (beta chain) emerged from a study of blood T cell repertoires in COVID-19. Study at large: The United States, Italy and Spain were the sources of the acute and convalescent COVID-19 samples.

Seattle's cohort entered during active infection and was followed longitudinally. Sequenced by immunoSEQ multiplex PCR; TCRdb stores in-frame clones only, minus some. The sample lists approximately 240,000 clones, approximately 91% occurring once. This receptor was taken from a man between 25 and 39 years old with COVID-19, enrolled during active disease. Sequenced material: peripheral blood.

The CDR3 loop reads CAISPTPSGDNQPQHF. The CDR3 DNA is TGTGCCATCAGTCCAACCCCTTCAGGCGACAATCAGCCCCAGCATTTT. The gene calls are TRBV10-3 and TRBJ1-5; D is unresolved. The CDR3 is 16 amino acids. Per germline, CDR1 ENHRY and CDR2 SYGVKD. The V and J ends lost 5 bases and 3 bases respectively, with 17 bases between them.